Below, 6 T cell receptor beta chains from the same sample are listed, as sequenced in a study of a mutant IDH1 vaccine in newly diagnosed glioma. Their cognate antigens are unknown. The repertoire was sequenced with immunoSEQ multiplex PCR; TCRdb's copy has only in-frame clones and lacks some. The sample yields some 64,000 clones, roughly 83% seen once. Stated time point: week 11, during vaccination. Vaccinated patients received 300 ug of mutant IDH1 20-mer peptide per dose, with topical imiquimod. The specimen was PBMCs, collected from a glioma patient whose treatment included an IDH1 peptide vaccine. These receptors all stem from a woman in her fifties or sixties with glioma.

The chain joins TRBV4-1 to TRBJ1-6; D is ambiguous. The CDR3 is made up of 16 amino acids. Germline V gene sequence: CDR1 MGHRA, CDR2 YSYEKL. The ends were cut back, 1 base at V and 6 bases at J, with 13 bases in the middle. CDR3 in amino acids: CASSQGPRIINSPLHF. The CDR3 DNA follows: TGCGCCAGCAGCCAAGGTCCCAGGATAATTAATTCACCCCTCCACTTT.

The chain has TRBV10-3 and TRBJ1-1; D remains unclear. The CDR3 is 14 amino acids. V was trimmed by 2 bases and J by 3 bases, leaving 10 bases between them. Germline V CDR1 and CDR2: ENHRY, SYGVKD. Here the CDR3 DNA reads TGTGCCATCAGTGAGACAAGTGCGGACACTGAAGCTTTCTTT. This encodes CAISETSADTEAFF.

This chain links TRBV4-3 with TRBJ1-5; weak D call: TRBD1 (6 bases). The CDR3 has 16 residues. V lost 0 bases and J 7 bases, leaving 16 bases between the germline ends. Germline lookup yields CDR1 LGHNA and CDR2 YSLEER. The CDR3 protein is CASSQERNTGSQPQHF. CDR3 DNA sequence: TGCGCCAGCAGCCAAGAACGCAACACAGGGTCCCAGCCCCAGCATTTT.

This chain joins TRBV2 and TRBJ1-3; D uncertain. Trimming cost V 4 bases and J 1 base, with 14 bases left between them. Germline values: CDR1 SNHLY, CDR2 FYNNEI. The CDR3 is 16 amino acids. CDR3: CASSVLGGWSGNTIYF. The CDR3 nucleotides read TGTGCCAGCAGTGTTCTGGGCGGGTGGTCTGGAAACACCATATATTTT. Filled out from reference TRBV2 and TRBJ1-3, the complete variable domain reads EPEVTQTPSHQVTQMGQEVILRCVPISNHLYFYWYRQILGQKVEFLVSFYNNEISEKSEIFDDQFSVERPDGSNFTLKIRSTKLEDSAMYFCASSVLGGWSGNTIYFGEGSWLTVV.

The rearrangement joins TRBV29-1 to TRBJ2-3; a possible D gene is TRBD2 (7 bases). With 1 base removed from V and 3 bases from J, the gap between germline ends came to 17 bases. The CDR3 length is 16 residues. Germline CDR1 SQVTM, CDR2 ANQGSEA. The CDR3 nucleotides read TGCAGCGTTGAAGGGCGGCGGGGGACACCGACAGATACGCAGTATTTT. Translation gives CSVEGRRGTPTDTQYF.

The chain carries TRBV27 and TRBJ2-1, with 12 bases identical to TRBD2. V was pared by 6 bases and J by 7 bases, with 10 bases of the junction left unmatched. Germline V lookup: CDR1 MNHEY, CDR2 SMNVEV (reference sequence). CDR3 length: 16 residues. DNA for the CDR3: TGTGCCAGCAGCCCTCTAGCGGGGGGGCCGCCTAATGAGCAGTTCTTC. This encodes CASSPLAGGPPNEQFF.